A selection of T cell receptor beta chains follows, all from one sample in a study of shared clonotypes between healthy human individuals. Generated by immunoSEQ multiplex PCR, the TCRdb table keeps only in-frame clones and is missing some. The data hold about 680,000 clones, with around 72% observed a single time. Sequenced input: memory CD4+ T cells sorted from blood. Every receptor here comes from a woman aged 30 to 39 in good health. Both conserved end residues are part of each CDR3. Each record gives: J gene, clone size, V gene, D gene, CDR3 DNA, CDR3 protein. D genes are given only for firm matches. Expanded clones get a size class; other rows say once, few or many, or leave the size out.

TRBJ2-7 NA TRBV29-1 NA TGCAGCGTTGAAGAACGAACCTACGAGCAGTACTTC CSVEERTYEQYF
TRBJ2-1 NA TRBV19 NA TGTGCCGCCAAAGGGGGCGGGAGCTCCTACAATGAGCAGTTCTTC CAAKGGGSSYNEQFF
TRBJ2-2 once TRBV2 TRBD1 TGTGCCAGCAGCGGACAGGGCGTGAGTCCCGGGGAGCTGTTTTTT CASSGQGVSPGELFF
TRBJ2-6 NA TRBV5-1 NA TGCGCCAGCAGTCCTGGTAGTTATGGGGCCAACGTCCTGACTTTC CASSPGSYGANVLTF
TRBJ2-7 NA TRBV28 NA TGTGCCAGCAGTTACAGTTCCTACGAGCAGTACTTC CASSYSSYEQYF
TRBJ2-5 NA TRBV5-1 NA TGCGCCAGCAGCAACAGGGATCCCCAAGAGACCCAGTACTTC CASSNRDPQETQYF
TRBJ1-2 once TRBV7-8 TRBD1 TGTGCCAGCACCCTTGAGGGGACAGCCTATGGCTACACCTTC CASTLEGTAYGYTF
TRBJ2-7 NA TRBV5-6 TRBD1 TGTGCCAGCAGCTTGGGGATGACAGGGCCAACCTACGAGCAGTACTTC CASSLGMTGPTYEQYF
TRBJ1-3 NA TRBV25-1 NA TGTGCCAGCAGTGACCCCTGGGTCGACGGAAACACCATATATTTT CASSDPWVDGNTIYF
TRBJ2-1 once TRBV15 NA TGTGCCACCAGCAGAGTACGGCGGGGATCGATCGGCTACAATGAGCAGTTCTTC CATSRVRRGSIGYNEQFF
TRBJ2-1 NA TRBV30 TRBD2 TGTGCCTGGAGTCGGGCTAGCGGGAGACATGAGCAGTTCTTC CAWSRASGRHEQFF
TRBJ2-5 NA TRBV6-6 TRBD2 TGTGCCAGCAGATCCGGGACTAGCGGGAGTTTGGAGACCCAGTACTTC CASRSGTSGSLETQYF
TRBJ2-7 many TRBV10-1 NA TGCGCCAGCAGCCGGGATCCGGGGCCCTACGAGCAGTACTTC CASSRDPGPYEQYF
TRBJ1-1 NA TRBV19 NA TGTGCCAGTATGGCCAGGGCCGGCCAGGGGCGCACTGAAGCTTTCTTT CASMARAGQGRTEAFF
TRBJ2-7 few TRBV30 TRBD1 TGTGCCTGGAGTGTACTAGGGACAGCGTCCTACGAGCAGTACTTC CAWSVLGTASYEQYF
TRBJ1-2 NA TRBV30 NA TGTGCCTGGAGTGTAAAACCCGCGGGGAAATATGGCTACACCTTC CAWSVKPAGKYGYTF
TRBJ2-7 many TRBV19 NA TGTGCCAGTAGCCGACAGGAGTCGTACGAGCAGTACTTC CASSRQESYEQYF
TRBJ1-5 NA TRBV29-1 NA TGCAGCGTGCAGGGAGTGAACCAGCCCCAGCATTTT CSVQGVNQPQHF
TRBJ1-2 NA TRBV6-5 NA TGTGCCAGCAGAGAGAAGGGGGGCGGCTACACCTTC CASREKGGGYTF
TRBJ2-2 NA TRBV7-2 NA TGTGCCAGCAGCTTACTAGCGAACACCGGGGAGCTGTTTTTT CASSLLANTGELFF
TRBJ2-1 NA TRBV11-2 TRBD2 TGTGCCAGCAGCTTAGCACTGGGAGCGGGAGTTCGGAATGAGCAGTTCTTC CASSLALGAGVRNEQFF
TRBJ2-7 NA TRBV15 NA TGTGCCACCAGCGAAGGACAGACACAGAGCTCCTACGAGCAGTACTTC CATSEGQTQSSYEQYF
TRBJ2-5 NA TRBV6-6 TRBD1 TGTGCCAGCAGCCCACCGGGACAGGGGGCCTGGGAGACCCAGTACTTC CASSPPGQGAWETQYF
TRBJ1-1 NA TRBV29-1 NA TGCAGCGTTGATAAGTCCATGAACACTGAAGCTTTCTTT CSVDKSMNTEAFF
TRBJ2-7 NA TRBV19 NA TGTGCCAGTAGCGAGACCTCCTCCTACGAGCAGTACTTC CASSETSSYEQYF
TRBJ2-5 NA TRBV4-1 NA TGCGCCAGCAGCCAAGTTTCCCAACTGGGACGGGGCCAAGAGACCCAGTACTTC CASSQVSQLGRGQETQYF
TRBJ2-2 NA TRBV7-9 TRBD1 TGTGCCAGCAGCTGGCTGGGACAGATAACCGGGGAGCTGTTTTTT CASSWLGQITGELFF
TRBJ1-2 NA TRBV27 NA TGTGCCAGCAGTTCCGGCGGTTCTAACTATGGCTACACCTTC CASSSGGSNYGYTF
TRBJ2-2 NA TRBV5-6 TRBD2 TGTGCCAGCAGCTACACTAGCGGAAACACCGGGGAGCTGTTTTTT CASSYTSGNTGELFF
TRBJ2-2 once TRBV9 TRBD2 TGTGCCAGCAGCGTGGGGCTTGGGACTAGCGCTAACACCGGGGAGCTGTTTTTT CASSVGLGTSANTGELFF
TRBJ2-2 NA TRBV6-4 NA TGTGCCAGCAGTTACGAGGCAGGGTCCTACACCGGGGAGCTGTTTTTT CASSYEAGSYTGELFF
TRBJ2-7 NA TRBV6-4 TRBD1 TGTGCCAGCAGTGACGCGGGACAGGGATACGAGCAGTACTTC CASSDAGQGYEQYF
TRBJ1-5 NA TRBV11-2 NA TGTGCCAGCAGCTTAGCCGGCGATCAGCCCCAGCATTTT CASSLAGDQPQHF
TRBJ2-7 NA TRBV5-8 TRBD2 TGTGCCAGCAGCTTGGAAGCGGGACTCTCCTACGAGCAGTACTTC CASSLEAGLSYEQYF
TRBJ2-1 once TRBV19 TRBD2 TGTGCCAGTAGTGTGCGGAGACTAGCGGGAGGAAATGAGCAGTTCTTC CASSVRRLAGGNEQFF
TRBJ2-7 few TRBV25-1 NA TGTGCCAGCGCCTTGGGACGGAGTTCCTACGAGCAGTACTTC CASALGRSSYEQYF
TRBJ2-7 NA TRBV14 NA TGTGCCAGCAGCCAAAGGAGGGTACAGGTGGGGGCTGAGCAGTACTTC CASSQRRVQVGAEQYF
TRBJ2-1 NA TRBV29-1 NA TGCAGCGTGAGGGGCACAGGGGATGGAGCGGGCAATGAGCAGTTCTTC CSVRGTGDGAGNEQFF
TRBJ2-2 once TRBV6-5 TRBD1 TGTGCCAGCAGTTACTCGAGACAGGGCGCCGGGGAGCTGTTTTTT CASSYSRQGAGELFF